This T cell receptor beta chain was obtained from a study of CD8 T cells in Susac syndrome. TCR beta sequencing was performed on blood CD8+ and CD4+ T cells. RNA totalling about 0.5 to 1 ug underwent reverse transcription with random hexamers. Amplification of TCR beta CDR3 spanned 54 Vbeta and 13 Jbeta via immunoSEQ multiplex PCR. MiXCR, run by TCRdb on the immunoSEQ multiplex PCR reads, gives a single entry per CDR3 protein. The sample lists about 29,000 distinct CDR3 sequences, around 95% seen once, with about 0.26% in the top ten. Trimming left V 8 bases short and J 5 bases short, with 15 bases between. The CDR3 extends over 13 amino acids. In germline, CDR1 is SGHTA, CDR2 FQGNSA.

The J gene is TRBJ1-2, the V gene TRBV7-2; D remains unclear. This receptor was taken from a human donor in good health. The sequencing input was CD8+ T cells from PBMCs. CDR3 sequence (DNA): TGTGCCAGCGCCCCCGGGGTGGGGTATGGCTACACCTTC. This gives the protein CASAPGVGYGYTF. Full variable domain (remainder filled in from reference TRBV7-2 and TRBJ1-2): GAGVSQSPSNKVTEKGKDVELRCDPISGHTALYWYRQSLGQGLEFLIYFQGNSAPDKSGLPSDRFSAERTGGSVSTLTIQRTQQEDSAVYLCASAPGVGYGYTFGSGTRLTVV.